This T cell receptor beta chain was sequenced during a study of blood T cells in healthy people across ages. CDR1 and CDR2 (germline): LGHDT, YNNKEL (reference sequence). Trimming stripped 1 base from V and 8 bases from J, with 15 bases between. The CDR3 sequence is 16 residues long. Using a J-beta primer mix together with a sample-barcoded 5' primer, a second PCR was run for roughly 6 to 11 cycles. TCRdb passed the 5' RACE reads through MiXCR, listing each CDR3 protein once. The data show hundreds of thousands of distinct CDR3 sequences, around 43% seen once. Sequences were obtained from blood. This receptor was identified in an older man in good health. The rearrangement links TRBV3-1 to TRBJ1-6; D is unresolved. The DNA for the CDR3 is TGTGCCAGCAGCCAAGCGTCGAGGGTTTGGGATTCACCCCTCCACTTT. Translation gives CASSQASRVWDSPLHF.